The 10 T cell receptor beta chains below were found in one sample sequenced in a study of cytomegalovirus exposure and HLA in healthy donors. The PCR ran on 60 Vbeta and 13 Jbeta primers. Profiling relied on immunoSEQ multiplex PCR, and the TCRdb table lists in-frame clones only, not all of them. The sample has about 160,000 clones; almost 80% are singletons. Specimen: PBMCs. These receptors all come from a young man in good health and CMV-seronegative.

A remark on this clone: The same CDR3 also results from other DNA sequences found in this sample. This chain links TRBV4-1 with TRBJ1-1, with D possibly being TRBD1 (5 bases). This CDR3 has 13 amino acids. V gave up 1 base and J gave up 4 bases, with 7 bases separating them. CDR1 is MGHRA and CDR2 is YSYEKL in the germline V gene. In nucleotides, the CDR3 is TGCGCCAGCAGCCAAGGGGGCGCCACTGAAGCTTTCTTT. It is translated as CASSQGGATEAFF.

This chain links TRBV6-1 with TRBJ1-4; the D is unclear. The germline CDR1 and CDR2 sequences are MNHNS and SASEGT. V lost 3 bases, J lost 5 bases, and 7 bases lay in between. There are 13 residues in the CDR3. The DNA of the CDR3 is TGTGCCAGCAGTGACGTGAGGAATGAAAAACTGTTTTTT. Its protein product is CASSDVRNEKLFF.

As DNA, the CDR3 is TGTGCCAGCAGCTTTCTCCCGGGGACAGGGTTTGGCTACACCTTC. This translates into CASSFLPGTGFGYTF. V is TRBV7-9 and J is TRBJ1-2, with TRBD1 identical over 9 bases. The CDR3 has 15 amino acids. V shed 3 bases and J 7 bases; nucleotides not matched to a gene: 9. Germline CDR1 SEHNR, CDR2 FQNEAQ (reference sequence).

This clone occurred a few times. The V call is TRBV5-4, the J call TRBJ2-2; D remains ambiguous. Trimming removed 3 bases from V and 0 bases from J, with 9 bases in between. The CDR3 covers 15 residues. Germline V gene sequence: CDR1 SGHNT, CDR2 YYREEE (reference sequence). The CDR3 here is CASSSASSNTGELFF. CDR3 coding DNA: TGTGCCAGCAGCTCGGCTAGTTCGAACACCGGGGAGCTGTTTTTT.

The chain joins TRBV7-9 to TRBJ1-2; the D gene is possibly TRBD1 (5 bases). The CDR3 has 16 amino acids. Germline CDR1 is SEHNR and CDR2 is FQNEAQ (reference sequence). Trimming took 1 base from V and 5 from J, leaving 17 bases between them. The CDR3 reads CASSLDQLGLLYGYTF. CDR3 nucleotide sequence: TGTGCCAGCAGCTTAGATCAGTTGGGACTCTTATATGGCTACACCTTC.

The chain uses TRBV7-9 and TRBJ2-3; 7 bases fit TRBD1. Germline V gene data show CDR1 as SEHNR and CDR2 as FQNEAQ (reference sequence). J was trimmed by 6 bases and V by 5 bases; bases with no gene match: 14. The length of the CDR3 is 16 residues. The CDR3 loop reads CASSQQGTYSPDTQYF. CDR3 nucleotides: TGTGCCAGCAGCCAACAGGGGACCTACAGCCCGGATACGCAGTATTTT.

The rearrangement uses TRBV6-5 and TRBJ1-1; tentatively, D is TRBD1 (6 bases). The CDR3 runs 15 residues. The V gene lost 8 bases and the J gene lost 2 bases, with 18 bases spanning the gap. From germline, CDR1 is MNHEY and CDR2 SVGAGI. CDR3 residues: CASGSEAQGNTEAFF. CDR3 nucleotide sequence: TGTGCCAGCGGATCCGAAGCACAGGGAAACACTGAAGCTTTCTTT.

V usage is TRBV2 and J usage is TRBJ2-2; D is perhaps TRBD1 (5 bases). Trimming took 6 bases from V and 4 from J, leaving 6 bases between them. The CDR3 contains 12 residues. Germline CDR1 SNHLY, CDR2 FYNNEI. The CDR3 sequence is CASRDTTGELFF. CDR3 nucleotides: TGTGCCAGCAGGGACACCACCGGGGAGCTGTTTTTT.

The sample holds one count of this clone. The rearrangement joins TRBV18 to TRBJ1-6; 7 positions agree with TRBD1. The CDR3 totals 12 residues. The germline CDR1 and CDR2 sequences are KGHSH and LQKENI. The V segment lost 3 bases and the J segment 14 bases; nucleotides outside the gene matches: 4. CDR3 region: CASSPDRATLHF. The CDR3 nucleotides read TGTGCCAGCTCACCTGACAGGGCAACCCTCCACTTT.

This chain uses TRBV5-4 with TRBJ2-5; D ambiguous. The CDR3 spans 15 residues. CDR1 and CDR2 (germline): SGHNT, YYREEE (reference sequence). V lost 0 bases to trimming and J lost 2 bases, with 11 bases between them. The DNA of the CDR3 is TGTGCCAGCAGCTTGGTGGGCTCCACGCAAGAGACCCAGTACTTC. This gives the protein CASSLVGSTQETQYF.